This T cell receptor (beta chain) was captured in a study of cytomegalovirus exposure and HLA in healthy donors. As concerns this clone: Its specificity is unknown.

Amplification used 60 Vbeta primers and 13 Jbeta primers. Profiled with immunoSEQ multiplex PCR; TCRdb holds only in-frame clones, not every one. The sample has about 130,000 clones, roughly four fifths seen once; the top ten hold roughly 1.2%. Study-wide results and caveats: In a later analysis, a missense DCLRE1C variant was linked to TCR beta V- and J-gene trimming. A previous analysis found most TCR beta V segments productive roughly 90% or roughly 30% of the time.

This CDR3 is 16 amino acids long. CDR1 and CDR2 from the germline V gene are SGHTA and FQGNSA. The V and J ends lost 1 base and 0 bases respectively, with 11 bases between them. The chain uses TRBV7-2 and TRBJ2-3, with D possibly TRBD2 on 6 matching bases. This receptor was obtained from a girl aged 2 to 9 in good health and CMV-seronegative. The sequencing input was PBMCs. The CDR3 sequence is CASSLVAGPSTDTQYF. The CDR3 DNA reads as TGTGCCAGCAGCTTAGTTGCGGGACCCAGCACAGATACGCAGTATTTT. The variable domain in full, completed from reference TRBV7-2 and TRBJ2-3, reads GAGVSQSPSNKVTEKGKDVELRCDPISGHTALYWYRQSLGQGLEFLIYFQGNSAPDKSGLPSDRFSAERTGGSVSTLTIQRTQQEDSAVYLCASSLVAGPSTDTQYFGPGTRLTVL.